This T cell receptor beta chain originates from a study of neurological immune-mediated disorders. Study details: Of the approximately 34 patients with multiple sclerosis, roughly 30 had relapsing-remitting MS, whereas the remaining 3 had secondary progressive MS.

The table lists this clonotype with many counts. Each sequencing run yielded over 160 million TCR-beta sequences from 15-18 subjects. Each CDR3 protein gets one entry after TCRdb re-called the 5' RACE reads with MiXCR. The table records approximately 26,000 distinct CDR3 sequences, over 3% of them present only once. The V end lost 6 bases, the J end lost 6 bases, and 21 bases lay between the germline ends. CDR3 length: 15 residues. What was sequenced was PBMCs. The chain is built from TRBV12-3 or TRBV12-4 and TRBJ2-7; D is uncertain. This TCR came from a woman under 40 with multiple sclerosis. The CDR3 DNA reads TGTGCCAGCAGGATAGGACCTTTTCCTTTAAGCGAGCAGTACTTC. Translated: CASRIGPFPLSEQYF.